These 18 T cell receptor beta chains share one sample of origin, sequenced in a study of circulating and synovial CD4+ cells in juvenile arthritis. The assay was immunoSEQ multiplex PCR, and TCRdb's table has in-frame clones only and misses some. The data hold around 13,000 clones, with roughly 88% observed a single time. Sequencing was done on a sample of CD4+ T cells from synovial fluid. These receptors all stem from a human patient with juvenile idiopathic arthritis. Some clones in this sample may be carry-over from other donors' samples.

This clone was seen more than once but under ten times. The chain has TRBV6-5 and TRBJ2-5; TRBD2 aligns across 12 bases. After removal of 6 bases from V and 5 bases from J, the junction contained 7 bases not matched to a gene. The CDR3 loop spans 15 amino acids. Germline CDR1 is MNHEY and CDR2 is SVGAGI. The chain's CDR3 is CASRRLAGEAETQYF. In DNA form, the CDR3 reads TGTGCCAGCAGACGACTAGCGGGAGAGGCGGAGACCCAGTACTTC.

This clone has just a few counts. The V gene is TRBV4-2, the J gene TRBJ1-1; 9 bases are a match to TRBD1. This CDR3 has 16 amino acids. Germline V CDR1 and CDR2: LGHNA, YNFKEQ. V gave up 1 base and J gave up 4 bases; unmatched junction bases: 7. CDR3 nucleotide sequence: TGTGCCAGCAGCCAAGCGACCGGGACAGGGCCCACTGAAGCTTTCTTT. Translated: CASSQATGTGPTEAFF.

The V call is TRBV18, the J call TRBJ1-1, with D maybe TRBD1 (6 bases). The V gene's germline CDR1 is KGHSH and CDR2 LQKENI. V lost 5 bases and J 5 bases, leaving 18 bases between the germline ends. There are 15 residues in the CDR3. CDR3 region: CASSRYIEGGTEAFF. CDR3 sequence (DNA): TGTGCCAGCTCAAGATACATCGAGGGGGGGACTGAAGCTTTCTTT.

V gene TRBV10-3 combines with J gene TRBJ1-2; no definite D call. V lost 0 bases to trimming and J lost 2 bases, with 7 bases between them. The CDR3 totals 14 residues. Looked up from germline, CDR1 is ENHRY and CDR2 is SYGVKD. This chain's CDR3 is CAISESAANYGYTF. The DNA of the CDR3 is TGTGCCATCAGTGAGTCGGCCGCAAACTATGGCTACACCTTC.

The CDR3 sequence: CASSSRQALNTEAFF. DNA for the CDR3: TGTGCCAGCAGCTCGAGACAGGCGTTGAACACTGAAGCTTTCTTT. This chain connects TRBV13 to TRBJ1-1, with D possibly matching TRBD1 (6 bases). Trimming removed 4 bases from V and 0 bases from J, with 12 bases in between. This CDR3 comprises 15 residues. The germline CDR1 and CDR2 sequences are PRHDT and FYEKMQ (reference sequence).

This clone was counted a few times. The genes are TRBV28 and TRBJ2-5; 8 nucleotides align to TRBD1. The better agreement between TRBJ2-7 and the DNA end casts doubt on the J call. CDR1 MDHEN and CDR2 SYDVKM come from the germline V gene. This CDR3 has 15 residues. CDR3: CASSLPTGALYEQYF. In DNA form, the CDR3 reads TGTGCCAGCAGTTTACCGACAGGGGCACTCTACGAGCAGTACTTC.

The chain links TRBV6-6 to TRBJ2-5, with a weak D call TRBD2 (5 bases). The DNA matches TRBJ2-7 better at its end, which makes the J call doubtful. CDR3 length: 13 residues. The germline V gene has CDR1 MNHNY and CDR2 SVGAGI (reference sequence). CDR3 residues: CASTEGPTYEQYF. The CDR3 region has the DNA TGTGCCAGCACCGAGGGCCCCACCTACGAGCAGTACTTC.

The gene calls are TRBV7-3 and TRBJ2-1; 8 bases are shared with TRBD1. Germline CDR1 SGHTA, CDR2 FQGTGA. V lost 5 bases to trimming and J lost 7 bases; unmatched junction nucleotides: 10. CDR3 length: 15 amino acids. CDR3 coding DNA: TGTGCCAGCAGCCCCGGACAGGGCCTTGGTAATGAGCAGTTCTTC. Amino acid sequence: CASSPGQGLGNEQFF.

J is TRBJ2-7 and V is TRBV25-1; 10 bases are a match to TRBD1. The CDR3 runs 11 residues. V lost 8 bases to trimming and J lost 6 bases; unmatched junction nucleotides: 1. Germline V CDR1 and CDR2: MGHDK, SYGVNS. CDR3 sequence: CASGTGAEQYF. DNA for the CDR3: TGTGCCAGCGGGACAGGGGCCGAGCAGTACTTC.

V is TRBV30 and J is TRBJ2-5, with a possible D match to TRBD1 (5 bases). The CDR3 sequence is 13 residues long. V was pared by 0 bases and J by 4 bases, with 9 bases between. Germline CDR1 is GTSNPN and CDR2 is SVGIG (reference sequence). DNA of the CDR3: TGTGCCTGGAGTGTCAGGGTTCGAGAGACCCAGTACTTC. This sequence encodes CAWSVRVRETQYF.

This chain uses TRBV5-1 with TRBJ2-7; TRBD2 matches at 8 bases. The length of the CDR3 is 18 residues. V lost 1 base to trimming and J lost 4 bases; unmatched junction nucleotides: 16. Germline V gene sequence: CDR1 SGHRS, CDR2 YFSETQ. CDR3 in amino acids: CASSLRRVGTGGPYEQYF. DNA of the CDR3: TGCGCCAGCAGCTTGAGGCGGGTAGGGACGGGGGGGCCGTACGAGCAGTACTTC.

The chain combines TRBV7-9 with TRBJ1-3; D gene uncertain. V lost 5 bases, J lost 3 bases, and 20 bases lay in between. Looked up from germline, CDR1 is SEHNR and CDR2 is FQNEAQ (reference sequence). The CDR3 covers 17 residues. The DNA for the CDR3 is TGTGCCAGCAGCCCCCTTCCTCAGGAAGAAGATGGAAACACCATATATTTT. Translated, it gives CASSPLPQEEDGNTIYF.

The gene calls are TRBV7-2 and TRBJ2-5; tentatively, D is TRBD2 (6 bases). The length of the CDR3 is 14 residues. Deletions cut 5 bases from V and 4 bases from J, with 14 bases between. Germline V gene lookup returns CDR1 SGHTA and CDR2 FQGNSA. The CDR3 sequence: CASSPIVGGETQYF. The DNA of the CDR3 is TGTGCCAGCAGCCCTATAGTGGGGGGAGAGACCCAGTACTTC.

Details on this clone: Mismatch with germline at one junction end may stem from a read error. This rearrangement joins TRBV2 to TRBJ1-5, with D possibly being TRBD1 (5 bases). CDR3 length: 15 residues. Per germline, CDR1 SNHLY and CDR2 FYNNEI. In nucleotides, the CDR3 is TGCGCCAGCAGTGGCGGGGGAGCGGTCAATCAGCCCCAGCATTTT. This codes for CASSGGGAVNQPQHF.

The V call is TRBV10-2, the J call TRBJ2-1; 11 bases fit TRBD2. The CDR3 contains 14 residues. V dropped 5 bases and J dropped 5; count of bases not matched to a gene: 2. Germline CDR1 reads WSHSY; CDR2 reads SAAADI. CDR3 region: CASSLLAGDNEQFF. As DNA, the CDR3 is TGCGCCAGCAGTCTACTAGCGGGGGACAATGAGCAGTTCTTC.

The rearrangement links TRBV7-6 to TRBJ1-1; D not resolved. Trimming cost V 4 bases and J 2 bases, with 8 bases left between them. The CDR3 has 13 amino acids. Per germline, CDR1 SGHVS and CDR2 FNYEAQ. The DNA of the CDR3 is TGTGCCAGCAGCTCACAGCTCAACACTGAAGCTTTCTTT. Its protein product is CASSSQLNTEAFF. Supplemented by reference TRBV7-6 and TRBJ1-1, the full variable domain reads GAGVSQSPRYKVTKRGQDVALRCDPISGHVSLYWYRQALGQGPEFLTYFNYEAQQDKSGLPNDRFSAERPEGSISTLTIQRTEQRDSAMYRCASSSQLNTEAFFGQGTRLTVV.

In this sample, this clone turned up a few times. The rearrangement uses TRBV30 and TRBJ1-5; no reliable D call. The CDR3 sequence is 13 residues long. CDR1 GTSNPN and CDR2 SVGIG come from the germline V gene (reference sequence). Trimming removed 0 bases from V and 7 bases from J, with 10 bases in between. The CDR3 DNA reads as TGTGCCTGGAGTGTACTAGGAGACCAGCCCCAGCATTTT. This translates into CAWSVLGDQPQHF. The whole variable domain, filled in from reference TRBV30 and TRBJ1-5, reads SQTIHQWPATLVQPVGSPLSLECTVEGTSNPNLYWYRQAAGRGLQLLFYSVGIGQISSEVPQNLSASRPQDRQFILSSKKLLLSDSGFYLCAWSVLGDQPQHFGDGTRLSIL.

This clone was detected once. The rearrangement joins TRBV7-8 to TRBJ2-7; 7 nucleotides align to TRBD2. The V segment lost 4 bases and the J segment 2 bases; nucleotides outside the gene matches: 11. The length of the CDR3 is 16 residues. CDR1 and CDR2 from the germline V gene are SGHVS and FQNEAQ. CDR3 region: CASSSPGAGFAYEQYF. Written as DNA, the CDR3 is TGTGCCAGCAGCTCCCCCGGAGCGGGGTTTGCCTACGAGCAGTACTTC.